Listed below are T cell receptor beta chains from one sample, sequenced in a study of human T cells and chemical hapten exposure. One entry per CDR3 protein results from TCRdb running MiXCR on the RACE reads. The data contain about 270,000 distinct CDR3 sequences, over 7.5% of them seen just once; the ten biggest clones take up more than 1%. The sample consisted of whole blood, taken in connection with sensitization to the hapten diphenylcyclopropenone (DPC). These receptors all stem from a man aged 18 to 29 with alopecia areata. Some clones in this sample may be carry-over from other donors' samples. Both conserved end residues are part of each CDR3. A D gene is named only where the DNA matches it firmly. Only part of the rows carry a size: once, few, many, or a class if the clone is expanded.

j_call: TRBJ2-1; v_call: TRBV7-3; clone_size: few; d_call: TRBD1; cdr3_nt: TGTGCCAGCAGCTTAAGTGTCCGCGGACAGGGAATCGATGAGCAGTTCTTC; cdr3_aa: CASSLSVRGQGIDEQFF
j_call: TRBJ1-1; v_call: TRBV12-3/TRBV12-4; clone_size: .; d_call: .; cdr3_nt: TGTGCCAGCAGTTTAGTCCTACAGCAGAACACTGAAGCTTTCTTT; cdr3_aa: CASSLVLQQNTEAFF
j_call: TRBJ1-2; v_call: TRBV7-6; clone_size: .; d_call: .; cdr3_nt: TGTGTCAGCAGCCCGCGGACAGCCTCCACCGACCACTTAAACTATGGCTACACCTTC; cdr3_aa: CVSSPRTASTDHLNYGYTF
j_call: TRBJ1-3; v_call: TRBV5-1; clone_size: .; d_call: .; cdr3_nt: TGCGCCAGCAGCTTGGCAGGGGAGTCTTATGGAAACACCATATATTTT; cdr3_aa: CASSLAGESYGNTIYF
j_call: TRBJ2-7; v_call: TRBV6-5; clone_size: .; d_call: TRBD1; cdr3_nt: TGTGCCAGCAGTCGTAGTGGGACAGCCTACGAGCAGTACTTC; cdr3_aa: CASSRSGTAYEQYF
j_call: TRBJ1-2; v_call: TRBV12-3/TRBV12-4; clone_size: few; d_call: .; cdr3_nt: TGTGCCAGCAGTTCTTCCCGACGGGGCGGGTATGGCTACACCTTC; cdr3_aa: CASSSSRRGGYGYTF
j_call: TRBJ1-2; v_call: TRBV29-1; clone_size: many; d_call: .; cdr3_nt: TGCAGCGTCCGAACTTATGGCTACACCTTC; cdr3_aa: CSVRTYGYTF
j_call: TRBJ1-2; v_call: TRBV7-9; clone_size: .; d_call: .; cdr3_nt: TGTGCCAGCAGCTTAGTTGTCCCCCTAGGAGGCTACACCTTC; cdr3_aa: CASSLVVPLGGYTF
j_call: TRBJ2-1; v_call: TRBV6-2/TRBV6-3; clone_size: .; d_call: TRBD2; cdr3_nt: TGTGCCAGCAGTTACTCCGGGGGGTCCCTTTCCTACAATGAGCAGTTCTTC; cdr3_aa: CASSYSGGSLSYNEQFF
j_call: TRBJ2-2; v_call: TRBV2; clone_size: many; d_call: TRBD1; cdr3_nt: TGTGCCAGCAGGGACAGCGACAGGGTTCGGCTGGGGGAGCTGTTTTTT; cdr3_aa: CASRDSDRVRLGELFF
j_call: TRBJ2-1; v_call: TRBV5-1; clone_size: few; d_call: .; cdr3_nt: TGCGCCAGCAGCTCATCCGGGGGGCTGAGCTCCTACAATGAGCAGTTCTTC; cdr3_aa: CASSSSGGLSSYNEQFF
j_call: TRBJ2-4; v_call: TRBV3-1; clone_size: few; d_call: .; cdr3_nt: TGTGCCAGCAGCCATCGGGACGGACGAAACATTCAGTACTTC; cdr3_aa: CASSHRDGRNIQYF
j_call: TRBJ1-3; v_call: TRBV4-3; clone_size: few; d_call: .; cdr3_nt: TGCGCCAGCAGCCAATCGCGCTTCTACTCTGGAAACACCATATATTTT; cdr3_aa: CASSQSRFYSGNTIYF
j_call: TRBJ1-1; v_call: TRBV25-1; clone_size: few; d_call: TRBD1; cdr3_nt: TGTGCCAGCAGTCCGTATGACAGGGGGGTTATGAACACTGAAGCTTTCTTT; cdr3_aa: CASSPYDRGVMNTEAFF
j_call: TRBJ2-6; v_call: TRBV7-2; clone_size: few; d_call: .; cdr3_nt: TGTGCCAGCAGCATTGGCCTATCTGGGGCCAACGTCCTGACTTTC; cdr3_aa: CASSIGLSGANVLTF
j_call: TRBJ1-1; v_call: TRBV29-1; clone_size: many; d_call: .; cdr3_nt: TGCAGCGCACTACCACTTGATTGCACTGAAGCTTTCTTT; cdr3_aa: CSALPLDCTEAFF
j_call: TRBJ1-3; v_call: TRBV7-2; clone_size: .; d_call: .; cdr3_nt: TGTGCCAGCAGCTTAGAAGCCCCCTCTGGAAACACCATATATTTT; cdr3_aa: CASSLEAPSGNTIYF
j_call: TRBJ1-1; v_call: TRBV12-3/TRBV12-4; clone_size: few; d_call: .; cdr3_nt: TGTGCCAGCAGTCGACAGGTCATGAACACTGAAGCTTTCTTT; cdr3_aa: CASSRQVMNTEAFF
j_call: TRBJ1-5; v_call: TRBV7-2; clone_size: few; d_call: .; cdr3_nt: TGTGCCAGCAGCTTAGCGGGGGGCGGCCAGCCCCAGCATTTT; cdr3_aa: CASSLAGGGQPQHF
j_call: TRBJ2-7; v_call: TRBV12-3/TRBV12-4; clone_size: many; d_call: TRBD2; cdr3_nt: TGTGCCAGCAGTTTTTTCGGGGGGGCTGGAGAGCAGTACTTC; cdr3_aa: CASSFFGGAGEQYF
j_call: TRBJ2-5; v_call: TRBV27; clone_size: .; d_call: .; cdr3_nt: TGTGCCAGCAGTTTAGTCCCAGCGGAAGAGACCCAGTACTTC; cdr3_aa: CASSLVPAEETQYF
j_call: TRBJ2-1; v_call: TRBV2; clone_size: many; d_call: TRBD2; cdr3_nt: TGTGCCAGCAGTGGCGGGGGGGCCTTTAATGAGCAGTTCTTC; cdr3_aa: CASSGGGAFNEQFF
j_call: TRBJ2-4; v_call: TRBV20-1; clone_size: .; d_call: TRBD1; cdr3_nt: TGCAGTGCTAAGACAGGGGCGAGGCCCATTCAGTACTTC; cdr3_aa: CSAKTGARPIQYF
j_call: TRBJ2-7; v_call: TRBV6-5; clone_size: many; d_call: TRBD2; cdr3_nt: TGTGCCAGCAGTTACGATTTAAGCGGGACCTACGAGCAGTACTTC; cdr3_aa: CASSYDLSGTYEQYF
j_call: TRBJ1-1; v_call: TRBV5-4; clone_size: few; d_call: TRBD1; cdr3_nt: TGTGCCAGCAGGCTCGGGACAGGGGTCCTCCCTTCCACTGAAGCTTTCTTT; cdr3_aa: CASRLGTGVLPSTEAFF
j_call: TRBJ2-7; v_call: TRBV6-1; clone_size: many; d_call: .; cdr3_nt: TGTGCCAGCAGTCCCACCCAACAGGGATACGAGCAGTACTTC; cdr3_aa: CASSPTQQGYEQYF
j_call: TRBJ1-5; v_call: TRBV7-8; clone_size: few; d_call: .; cdr3_nt: TGTGCCAGCAGCCCAATGAATCAGCCCCAGCATTTT; cdr3_aa: CASSPMNQPQHF
j_call: TRBJ2-4; v_call: TRBV20-1; clone_size: .; d_call: TRBD2; cdr3_nt: TGCAGTGCTAGAAGCGGGGGGGCAAGTCCAACCATTCAGTACTTC; cdr3_aa: CSARSGGASPTIQYF
j_call: TRBJ1-1; v_call: TRBV5-1; clone_size: many; d_call: .; cdr3_nt: TGCGCCAGCGCTACAGGGAACACTGAAGCTTTCTTT; cdr3_aa: CASATGNTEAFF
j_call: TRBJ2-1; v_call: TRBV29-1; clone_size: .; d_call: .; cdr3_nt: TGCAGCGTTGACCCGAGAGACAGGATTTACAATGAGCAGTTCTTC; cdr3_aa: CSVDPRDRIYNEQFF
j_call: TRBJ2-3; v_call: TRBV10-3; clone_size: many; d_call: .; cdr3_nt: TGTGCCATCAGTGATTTTTCGGGTTGGACAGATACGCAGTATTTT; cdr3_aa: CAISDFSGWTDTQYF
j_call: TRBJ1-2; v_call: TRBV7-9; clone_size: few; d_call: .; cdr3_nt: TGTGCCAGCAGCTTAGTTTGGAGGGAAGACGACTACACCTTC; cdr3_aa: CASSLVWREDDYTF
j_call: TRBJ2-1; v_call: TRBV29-1; clone_size: few; d_call: .; cdr3_nt: TGCAGCGTTGCAACAGGGATCTCCGGGAACAATGAGCAGTTCTTC; cdr3_aa: CSVATGISGNNEQFF
j_call: TRBJ2-3; v_call: TRBV9; clone_size: .; d_call: .; cdr3_nt: TGTGCCAGCAGCTTCATGACCACAGATACGCAGTATTTT; cdr3_aa: CASSFMTTDTQYF
j_call: TRBJ1-5; v_call: TRBV12-3/TRBV12-4; clone_size: .; d_call: .; cdr3_nt: TGTGCCAGCAGTTTTATATCTGGCAGAATTGGCAATCAGCCCCAGCATTTT; cdr3_aa: CASSFISGRIGNQPQHF
j_call: TRBJ1-1; v_call: TRBV6-6; clone_size: .; d_call: .; cdr3_nt: TGTGCCAGCACCAAATCCACAGAGAACACTGAAGCTTTCTTT; cdr3_aa: CASTKSTENTEAFF
j_call: TRBJ1-5; v_call: TRBV6-2/TRBV6-3; clone_size: few; d_call: TRBD1; cdr3_nt: TGTGCCAGCTGGGACAGCCAGTTGACCCAGCATTTT; cdr3_aa: CASWDSQLTQHF
j_call: TRBJ2-7; v_call: TRBV6-1; clone_size: .; d_call: TRBD2; cdr3_nt: TGTGCCAGCAGACCTAGCGGGGGACCCTACGAGCAGTACTTC; cdr3_aa: CASRPSGGPYEQYF
j_call: TRBJ1-1; v_call: TRBV7-3; clone_size: many; d_call: .; cdr3_nt: TGTGCCAGCAGCTTAAATTGGCCGGAAGCTTTCTTT; cdr3_aa: CASSLNWPEAFF
j_call: TRBJ2-1; v_call: TRBV4-3; clone_size: many; d_call: .; cdr3_nt: TGCGCCAGCAGCCCGGGTCGCGCCTACAATGAGCAGTTCTTC; cdr3_aa: CASSPGRAYNEQFF
j_call: TRBJ1-1; v_call: TRBV29-1; clone_size: .; d_call: .; cdr3_nt: TGCAGCGTTGAGCGAATGAACACTGAAGCTTTCTTT; cdr3_aa: CSVERMNTEAFF
j_call: TRBJ1-2; v_call: TRBV6-2/TRBV6-3; clone_size: many; d_call: .; cdr3_nt: TGTGCCAGCAGCCCGTTTGGGGGAGGCTATGGCTACACCTTC; cdr3_aa: CASSPFGGGYGYTF
j_call: TRBJ1-4; v_call: TRBV2; clone_size: few; d_call: .; cdr3_nt: TGTGCCAGCAGTGAACAGGGCTCGGCAGGGGAAAAACTGTTTTTT; cdr3_aa: CASSEQGSAGEKLFF
j_call: TRBJ1-2; v_call: TRBV7-3; clone_size: few; d_call: TRBD1; cdr3_nt: TGTGCCAGCAGCTTAACCCAGGGGGACAGTGGCTACACCTTC; cdr3_aa: CASSLTQGDSGYTF
j_call: TRBJ1-2; v_call: TRBV10-3; clone_size: many; d_call: TRBD1; cdr3_nt: TGTGCCATCACCGACAGGGGGGATGGCTACACCTTC; cdr3_aa: CAITDRGDGYTF
j_call: TRBJ2-1; v_call: TRBV6-1; clone_size: .; d_call: .; cdr3_nt: TGTGCCAGCAGTGAATCCTCAAACTACAATGAGCAGTTCTTC; cdr3_aa: CASSESSNYNEQFF
j_call: TRBJ2-3; v_call: TRBV11-2; clone_size: few; d_call: .; cdr3_nt: TGTGCCAGCAGCTCACTTCGGGGCAGACTCGGGGGTACGCAGTATTTT; cdr3_aa: CASSSLRGRLGGTQYF
j_call: TRBJ1-2; v_call: TRBV27; clone_size: .; d_call: TRBD1; cdr3_nt: TGTGCCAGCAGTTTAAGCTGGCAGGGGGGGTATGGCTACACCTTC; cdr3_aa: CASSLSWQGGYGYTF
j_call: TRBJ2-1; v_call: TRBV7-8; clone_size: many; d_call: .; cdr3_nt: TGTGCCAGCAGCTCCCGTGGTCGCTACAATGAGCAGTTCTTC; cdr3_aa: CASSSRGRYNEQFF
j_call: TRBJ1-6; v_call: TRBV5-1; clone_size: many; d_call: TRBD1; cdr3_nt: TGCGCCAGCAGCTCTCGACAGGGGAGCGATTCACCCCTCCACTTT; cdr3_aa: CASSSRQGSDSPLHF
j_call: TRBJ1-6; v_call: TRBV7-9; clone_size: .; d_call: .; cdr3_nt: TGTGCCAGCAGCTTACCCGGGGTGAATTCACCCCTCCACTTT; cdr3_aa: CASSLPGVNSPLHF
j_call: TRBJ1-1; v_call: TRBV3-1; clone_size: few; d_call: .; cdr3_nt: TGTGCCAGCAGCCCCCGTTCGGTGAACACTGAAGCTTTCTTT; cdr3_aa: CASSPRSVNTEAFF
j_call: TRBJ1-5; v_call: TRBV28; clone_size: many; d_call: .; cdr3_nt: TGTGCCAGCAGTTTTTACAGTAATAGCAATCAGCCCCAGCATTTT; cdr3_aa: CASSFYSNSNQPQHF
j_call: TRBJ2-5; v_call: TRBV28; clone_size: few; d_call: .; cdr3_nt: TGTGCCAGCAGGGAAACCTTGGGTATCCAAGAGACCCAGTACTTC; cdr3_aa: CASRETLGIQETQYF
j_call: TRBJ1-2; v_call: TRBV5-6; clone_size: few; d_call: .; cdr3_nt: TGTGCCAGCAGCTTCACTTCGCCGGCCTATGGCTACACCTTC; cdr3_aa: CASSFTSPAYGYTF
j_call: TRBJ1-2; v_call: TRBV7-9; clone_size: few; d_call: .; cdr3_nt: TGTGCCAGCAGCTTAATGGGGGGCCGGATGTCTAACTATGGCTACACCTTC; cdr3_aa: CASSLMGGRMSNYGYTF
j_call: TRBJ2-7; v_call: TRBV2; clone_size: many; d_call: .; cdr3_nt: TGTGCCAGCAGTGACGGGCTATGGGGGGAACCTTCCCCCTACGAGCAGTACTTC; cdr3_aa: CASSDGLWGEPSPYEQYF
j_call: TRBJ1-1; v_call: TRBV6-2/TRBV6-3; clone_size: .; d_call: .; cdr3_nt: TGTGCCACCGAGGGACAAAAGAACACTGAAGCTTTCTTT; cdr3_aa: CATEGQKNTEAFF